This T cell receptor beta chain is drawn from a study of Ad26.COV2.S vaccination and SARS-CoV-2 variants. Whole-study results and caveats: Compared with placebo recipients, vaccine recipients had higher spike-specific TCR breadth. Comparable non-spike TCR breadth was observed in vaccine and placebo recipients.

Regarding this clone: The antigen is not known.

The data were produced by immunoSEQ multiplex PCR, yet TCRdb's version contains in-frame clones alone and is incomplete. Here the sample spans about 350,000 clones, approximately 90% being singletons. Germline CDR1 is SGHDT and CDR2 is YYEEEE. Trimming stripped 2 bases from V and 1 base from J, with 9 bases between. The CDR3 consists of 14 residues. The TCR sequence derives from a human donor who had recovered from COVID-19. The rearrangement joins TRBV5-6 to TRBJ1-1, with D possibly TRBD1 on 6 matching bases. This material consisted of peripheral blood, taken after recovery from COVID-19. The DNA for the CDR3 is TGTGCCAGCAGCTTAGGGGGGGCGAACACTGAAGCTTTCTTT. It specifies CASSLGGANTEAFF.